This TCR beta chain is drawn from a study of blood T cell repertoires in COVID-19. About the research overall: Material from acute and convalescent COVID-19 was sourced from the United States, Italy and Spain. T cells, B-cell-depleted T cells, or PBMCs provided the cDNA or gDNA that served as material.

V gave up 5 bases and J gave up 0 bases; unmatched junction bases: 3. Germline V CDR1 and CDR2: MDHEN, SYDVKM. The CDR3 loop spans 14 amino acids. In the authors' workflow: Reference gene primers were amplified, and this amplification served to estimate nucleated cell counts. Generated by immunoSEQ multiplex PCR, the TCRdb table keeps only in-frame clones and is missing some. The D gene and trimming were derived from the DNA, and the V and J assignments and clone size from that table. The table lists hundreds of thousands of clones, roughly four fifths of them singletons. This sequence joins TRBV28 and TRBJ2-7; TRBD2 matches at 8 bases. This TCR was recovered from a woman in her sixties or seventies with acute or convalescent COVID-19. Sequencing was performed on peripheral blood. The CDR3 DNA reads TGTGCCAGCAGTCAGCGGGGGCTCTCCTACGAGCAGTACTTC. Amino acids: CASSQRGLSYEQYF.